This TCR beta chain was sequenced during a study of yellow fever vaccine responses in identical twins. TCRdb passed the RT-PCR reads through MiXCR, listing each CDR3 protein once. The repertoire includes around 20,000 distinct CDR3 sequences, 65% to 75% of them detected once, and roughly 2.2% sits in the top ten. Trimming pared 0 bases from V and 6 bases from J, leaving 0 bases between. CDR3 length: 11 residues. CDR1 and CDR2 (germline): SGDLS, YYNGEE. The V call is TRBV9, the J call TRBJ2-2; D gene ambiguous. The source of this sequence is a woman aged 18 to 35 who received the yellow fever vaccine. The specimen comprised T cells from blood (PBMCs), unsorted or a sorted subset (not recorded which), sampled before or after yellow fever vaccination (not recorded which). CDR3 sequence reads: CASSVAGELFF. The CDR3 nucleotides read TGTGCCAGCAGCGTAGCCGGGGAGCTGTTTTTT.